This entry is about one T cell receptor (beta chain). Its antigen is unknown. CDR1 and CDR2 (germline): MGHDK, SYGVNS. V shed 3 bases and J 4 bases; nucleotides not matched to a gene: 2. The CDR3 length is 14 residues. The entry originates in a study of graft-versus-host responses after intestinal transplantation. On the study more broadly: Those transplanted obtained multivisceral, liver-intestinal, or isolated intestinal grafts. Every recipient underwent anti-thymocyte globulin induction, then tacrolimus and steroids for three to four years. Study results and caveats: Recipient marrow contained GvH clones, some of which appeared first in ileum or blood. Allografts of one patient group, those with graft-donor T cell macrochimerism, had high graft-versus-host to host-versus-graft clonal ratios.

Only in-frame clones appear in the TCRdb table, and some are missing; sequencing was by immunoSEQ multiplex PCR. The sample includes 45,000 to 60,000 clones, nearly 95% of them seen just once. This receptor was identified in a human donor who was the organ donor for an intestinal transplant. The chain employs TRBV25-1 and TRBJ1-5; 8 bases fit TRBD1. The sample in question was unstimulated CD4+ T cells sorted from spleen or lymph node cells, obtained before transplant. CDR3 nucleotides: TGTGCCAGCAGTGACCACAGGGGGAATCAGCCCCAGCATTTT. It encodes CASSDHRGNQPQHF.